This T cell receptor (beta chain) was retrieved from a study of B cell selection in AIRE deficiency. Regarding the study as a whole: About 30.6% of healthy-donor shared Treg TCRbeta sequences appeared in patient Tconv cells. Shorter CDR3s marked shared Treg sequences, biased toward few non-templated insertions.

The assay was immunoSEQ multiplex PCR, and TCRdb's table has in-frame clones only and misses some. The data hold tens of thousands of clones, with about 96% observed a single time. The CDR3 is 19 residues long. The germline CDR1 and CDR2 sequences are SEHNR and FQNEAQ (reference sequence). V dropped 0 bases and J dropped 8; count of bases not matched to a gene: 18. Worth noting for this clone: Its antigen is unidentified.

The sorted conventional CD4 T cells were gated as CD4+CD127+. V usage is TRBV7-9 and J usage is TRBJ1-1, with 10 bases aligning to TRBD1. The sample consisted of conventional CD4+ T cells sorted from PBMCs. The sequence derives from a human donor with AIRE deficiency. Here the CDR3 reads CASSLARGFMTGGDREAFF. CDR3 in DNA: TGTGCCAGCAGCTTAGCAAGGGGATTTATGACAGGGGGCGACAGGGAAGCTTTCTTT.